The 18 T cell receptor beta chains given below trace back to one sample, sequenced in a study of early T cells in non-severe SARS-CoV-2 infection. TCRdb re-called the 5' RACE reads through MiXCR, storing one row per CDR3 protein. The table shows 77,000 or so distinct CDR3 sequences, with about 14% occurring only once. Sequenced material: whole blood, taken at baseline. These receptors were obtained from an adult who was a healthcare worker with PCR-confirmed SARS-CoV-2 infection or an uninfected control (not recorded which).

This chain links TRBV6-6 with TRBJ1-5; perhaps TRBD1 as D (5 bases). Between the trimmed V and J ends, which lost 6 bases and 3 bases, there was a span of 15 bases. This CDR3 has 15 residues. From germline, CDR1 is MNHNY and CDR2 SVGAGI (reference sequence). CDR3 sequence: CASSSGRADNQPQHF. DNA for the CDR3: TGTGCCAGCAGCTCAGGGAGAGCGGACAATCAGCCCCAGCATTTT.

This clonotype was observed many times. The V and J genes are TRBV11-2 and TRBJ1-6, with unresolved D. V was clipped by 5 bases and J by 7 bases, with 9 bases between them. The V gene's germline CDR1 is SGHAT and CDR2 FQNNGV. The CDR3 is 13 residues long. The CDR3 nucleotides are TGTGCCAGCAGCCTGCAGTACAATTCACCCCTCCACTTT. Translating it yields CASSLQYNSPLHF.

This clonotype was seen a few times. CDR3 nucleotide sequence: TGTGCCAGCAGCTTGAGACAGGGAAACTATGGCTACACCTTC. Its translation: CASSLRQGNYGYTF. V gene TRBV7-9 combines with J gene TRBJ1-2; the match to TRBD1 covers 7 bases. The V gene's germline CDR1 is SEHNR and CDR2 FQNEAQ (reference sequence). The V gene end was trimmed by 3 bases and the J gene end by 2 bases; junction bases not matched to a gene: 3. CDR3 length: 14 amino acids.

In its sample, this clonotype was seen many times. The J gene is TRBJ2-7, the V gene TRBV18, with 9 bases lining up with TRBD1. Trimming at V came to 0 bases and at J to 4 bases, leaving 1 base not matched to a gene. The CDR3 consists of 14 residues. From germline, CDR1 is KGHSH and CDR2 LQKENI. CDR3 amino acids: CASSPPGQGYEQYF. DNA of the CDR3: TGTGCCAGCTCACCACCGGGACAGGGTTACGAGCAGTACTTC.

The chain combines TRBV7-9 with TRBJ2-5; D uncertain. This CDR3 has 12 residues. The ends were cut back, 6 bases at V and 5 bases at J, with 10 bases in the middle. CDR1 and CDR2 from the germline V gene are SEHNR and FQNEAQ (reference sequence). The CDR3 reads CASSSPKETQYF. DNA for the CDR3: TGTGCCAGCAGTTCTCCCAAGGAGACCCAGTACTTC. Filled out from reference TRBV7-9 and TRBJ2-5, the complete variable domain reads DTGVSQNPRHKITKRGQNVTFRCDPISEHNRLYWYRQTLGQGPEFLTYFQNEAQLEKSRLLSDRFSAERPKGSFSTLEIQRTEQGDSAMYLCASSSPKETQYFGPGTRLLVL.

CDR3 region: CSAREGREQPQHF. CDR3 in DNA: TGCAGTGCTAGAGAGGGGCGAGAGCAGCCCCAGCATTTT. The chain carries TRBV20-1 and TRBJ1-5; possibly TRBD1 for D (5 bases). The germline V gene has CDR1 DFQATT and CDR2 SNEGSKA (reference sequence). The CDR3 sequence is 13 residues long. V was pared by 0 bases and J by 7 bases, with 10 bases between.

The V gene is TRBV7-9, the J gene TRBJ2-7; no reliable D call. The germline gives CDR1 SEHNR, CDR2 FQNEAQ (reference sequence). V was clipped by 1 base and J by 3 bases, with 13 bases between them. CDR3 length: 15 amino acids. CDR3 sequence reads: CASSLDPGPDYEQYF. The CDR3 DNA follows: TGTGCCAGCAGCTTAGATCCGGGTCCGGACTACGAGCAGTACTTC.

This chain links TRBV2 with TRBJ2-3, with D perhaps TRBD2 (6 bases). Germline-derived CDR1 and CDR2 are SNHLY and FYNNEI. The CDR3 is made up of 16 amino acids. Trimming took off 4 bases at V and 0 bases at J, with 14 bases between the two ends. This chain's CDR3 is CASSVGLAPSTDTQYF. For the CDR3, the DNA is TGTGCCAGCAGTGTGGGACTGGCCCCTAGCACAGATACGCAGTATTTT.

This clonotype was seen a few times. This chain joins TRBV9 and TRBJ1-2; a possible D gene is TRBD1 (6 bases). Germline CDR1 reads SGDLS; CDR2 reads YYNGEE. The germline V and J ends were trimmed by 4 bases and 5 bases, with 12 bases remaining between them. This CDR3 has 13 residues. The CDR3, as DNA: TGTGCCAGCAGCCGTGACAGGTTATATGGCTACACCTTC. It is translated as CASSRDRLYGYTF.

The chain combines TRBV11-3 with TRBJ2-2, with 10 nucleotides matching TRBD2. Germline-derived CDR1 and CDR2 are SGHNT and YENEEA. After removal of 4 bases from V and 4 bases from J, the junction contained 3 bases not matched to a gene. There are 15 residues in the CDR3. CDR3 amino acids: CASSSLAGITGELFF. In DNA, the CDR3 is TGTGCCAGCAGCTCACTAGCGGGGATCACCGGGGAGCTGTTTTTT.

Only a few counts were recorded for this clonotype. The CDR3 coding sequence is TGTGCCAGCACCCTTACAGGGTCCAAAAACATTCAGTACTTC. This gives the protein CASTLTGSKNIQYF. The V gene is TRBV25-1, the J gene TRBJ2-4, with D tentatively TRBD1 (6 bases). Germline assignment: CDR1 MGHDK and CDR2 SYGVNS. V was pared by 7 bases and J by 2 bases, with 12 bases between. The CDR3 has 14 amino acids.

The chain uses TRBV3-1 and TRBJ2-5; no firm D call. With 4 bases removed from V and 2 bases from J, the gap between germline ends came to 11 bases. The CDR3 loop spans 14 amino acids. Germline V gene data show CDR1 as LGHDT and CDR2 as YNNKEL (reference sequence). In DNA form, the CDR3 reads TGTGCCAGCAGCCCCTCTGCGGTACAAGAGACCCAGTACTTC. Translating gives CASSPSAVQETQYF.

As DNA, the CDR3 is TGTGCCAGCAGTTGGGGGGGAACTGAAGCTTTCTTT. It specifies CASSWGGTEAFF. The J gene is TRBJ1-1, the V gene TRBV28; a weak D match, TRBD1 (5 bases). Trimming left V 4 bases short and J 5 bases short, with 8 bases between. Germline CDR1 reads MDHEN; CDR2 reads SYDVKM. The CDR3 totals 12 residues.

This clonotype was seen a handful of times. V and J are TRBV18 and TRBJ2-7; 11 bases match TRBD2. Losses at the gene ends were 5 bases for V and 4 bases for J; bases not matched to a gene: 4. Germline V CDR1 and CDR2: KGHSH, LQKENI. The CDR3 has 14 residues. The CDR3 coding sequence is TGTGCCAGCTCATCGGGACTAGCGGTATACGAGCAGTACTTC. Protein sequence: CASSSGLAVYEQYF.

This clonotype has a handful of counts. The CDR3, as DNA: TGTGCCAGCAGCTTACTAGCGGGATCTAACAATGAGCAGTTCTTC. Its protein product is CASSLLAGSNNEQFF. This chain joins TRBV11-3 and TRBJ2-1; TRBD2 agrees at 9 bases. The CDR3 covers 15 residues. CDR1 is SGHNT and CDR2 is YENEEA in the germline V gene. The junction had 4 bases not matched to a gene; V was cut back by 2 bases and J by 5 bases.

This CDR3 is CASSPGKGERNTEAFF. The CDR3 DNA is TGTGCCAGCAGCCCCGGAAAGGGGGAACGGAACACTGAAGCTTTCTTT. The V call is TRBV28, the J call TRBJ1-1; TRBD1 is a possible D gene (6 bases). The CDR3 totals 16 residues. V gave up 6 bases and J gave up 1 base, with 18 bases separating them. Germline CDR1 MDHEN, CDR2 SYDVKM.

A few counts support this clonotype. The chain carries TRBV12-3 or TRBV12-4 and TRBJ1-2, with TRBD1 matching over 8 bases. V lost 6 bases to trimming and J lost 8 bases; unmatched junction nucleotides: 8. This CDR3 comprises 13 residues. For the CDR3, the DNA is TGTGCCAGCAGGCCGACAGGGGTGGAAGGCTACACCTTC. Translation gives CASRPTGVEGYTF.

This clonotype showed up just a few times. V usage is TRBV13 and J usage is TRBJ1-1; 12 positions agree with TRBD1. The germline CDR1 and CDR2 sequences are PRHDT and FYEKMQ (reference sequence). V was pared by 6 bases and J by 5 bases, with 10 bases of the junction left unmatched. The CDR3 is made up of 16 amino acids. As DNA, the CDR3 is TGTGCCAGCAGTTCATACCCGGGACAGGGGGCAACTGAAGCTTTCTTT. This gives the protein CASSSYPGQGATEAFF.